This T cell receptor beta chain was found in a study of memory CD8 T cells in hepatitis C reinfection. The overall study: A couple of donors cleared primary HCV but became chronic after reinfection. A positive HCV RNA test after two negatives ≥60 days apart defined reinfection. Between 3 and 8 weeks after reinfection detection, peak samples were drawn.

Time point reported: peak reinfection, 3 to 8 weeks after reinfection detection. No in vitro expansion preceded TCR sequencing of the sorted cells. At all three reinfection time points, viable CD3+ CD8+ CD45RO- cells from a couple of donors served as controls. Assay used: immunoSEQ multiplex PCR; TCRdb lists only in-frame clones, some missing. The table has 35,000 to 55,000 clones, 70% to 90% seen once; the top ten hold more than 0.95%. CDR1 SGHRS and CDR2 YFSETQ come from the germline V gene. The V gene end was trimmed by 0 bases and the J gene end by 7 bases; junction bases not matched to a gene: 1. The CDR3 loop spans 13 amino acids.

Sequencing was performed on naive CD8+ T cells sorted from blood. V is TRBV5-1 and J is TRBJ2-1, with 7 bases lining up with TRBD1. The receptor was isolated from a man aged 18 to 29 with hepatitis C virus infection. CDR3 in amino acids: CASSLARGNEQFF. As DNA, the CDR3 is TGCGCCAGCAGCTTGGCCAGGGGGAATGAGCAGTTCTTC. Full variable domain (rest looked up from reference TRBV5-1 and TRBJ2-1): KAGVTQTPRYLIKTRGQQVTLSCSPISGHRSVSWYQQTPGQGLQFLFEYFSETQRNKGNFPGRFSGRQFSNSRSEMNVSTLELGDSALYLCASSLARGNEQFFGPGTRLTVL.